What follows are 30 T cell receptor beta chains derived from one specimen sequenced in a study of post-analysis software for immune sequencing data. General study points: Patients showed TRBV5-6, TRBV5-1 and TRBV20-1 among four to six TRBV segments more frequent than in controls.

Their recognized antigens are unknown. Sequencing libraries made from TCR beta cDNA carried unique molecular identifiers. TCRdb re-called the PCR reads through MiXCR, storing one row per CDR3 protein. Here the sample spans a few hundred thousand distinct CDR3 sequences, less than 40% being singletons. Source material: blood. The receptors stem from a girl aged 10-17 years with multiple sclerosis.

Regarding this clonotype: This may stem from a read error, because a much larger clone lies one nucleotide away. V and J are TRBV29-1 and TRBJ2-1; D is undetermined. The germline gives CDR1 SQVTM, CDR2 ANQGSEA. This CDR3 has 10 residues. V lost 5 bases and J lost 13, with 12 bases in between. Here the CDR3 reads CSVMRETQFF. The CDR3, as DNA: TGCAGCGTTATGAGAGAGACCCAGTTCTTC.

The table lists this clonotype with many counts. V gene TRBV20-1 combines with J gene TRBJ1-1, with 9 bases matching TRBD1. J was trimmed by 3 bases and V by 7 bases; bases with no gene match: 9. Per the germline V gene, CDR1 is DFQATT and CDR2 is SNEGSKA (reference sequence). The CDR3 is 14 amino acids. In DNA form, the CDR3 reads TGCAGTGTCGGGACAGGGCGTCGTTACACTGAAGCTTTCTTT. Translated: CSVGTGRRYTEAFF.

The genes are TRBV28 and TRBJ2-1, with 9 bases matching TRBD2. This CDR3 spans 19 amino acids. V was clipped by 4 bases and J by 0 bases; unmatched bases: 13. Germline V lookup: CDR1 MDHEN, CDR2 SYDVKM. The DNA of the CDR3 is TGTGCCAGCAGTTCACTTGGGACTAGCCCATCAAGCTCCTACAATGAGCAGTTCTTC. It codes for CASSSLGTSPSSSYNEQFF.

CDR3 amino acids: CASSLPLTGNQPQHF. As DNA, the CDR3 is TGTGCCAGCAGTTTACCCCTGACTGGCAATCAGCCCCAGCATTTT. The chain recombines TRBV28 with TRBJ1-5; D is ambiguous. The V end was cut by 2 bases, the J end by 2 bases, with 10 bases between. The germline gives CDR1 MDHEN, CDR2 SYDVKM. The CDR3 is 15 residues long. Combining the CDR3 with reference TRBV28 and TRBJ1-5 gives the whole variable domain DVKVTQSSRYLVKRTGEKVFLECVQDMDHENMFWYRQDPGLGLRLIYFSYDVKMKEKGDIPEGYSVSREKKERFSLILESASTNQTSMYLCASSLPLTGNQPQHFGDGTRLSIL.

The table lists this clonotype with a few counts. The junction departs from the called germline gene at one end, perhaps through a read error. The chain couples TRBV5-1 to TRBJ2-6; D not resolved. CDR3 length: 19 residues. Germline CDR1 reads SGHRS; CDR2 reads YFSETQ. CDR3 nucleotides: TGCGCCAGCAGCTTGGAGACATGGGTGGGCGCGGTTTGGGCCAACGTCCGGACTTTC. This gives the protein CASSLETWVGAVWANVRTF.

This clonotype showed up just a few times. V usage is TRBV19 and J usage is TRBJ1-6; D ambiguous. The V gene lost 5 bases and the J gene lost 6 bases, with 11 bases spanning the gap. The CDR3 contains 14 residues. Germline CDR1 reads LNHDA; CDR2 reads SQIVND (reference sequence). The CDR3 coding sequence is TGTGCCAGTAGTCTGGGCAGGCGTAATTCACCCCTCCACTTT. Translation gives CASSLGRRNSPLHF. The full variable domain, its missing parts supplied by reference TRBV19 and TRBJ1-6, is DGGITQSPKYLFRKEGQNVTLSCEQNLNHDAMYWYRQDPGQGLRLIYYSQIVNDFQKGDIAEGYSVSREKKESFPLTVTSAQKNPTAFYLCASSLGRRNSPLHFGNGTRLTVT.

Of note for this clonotype: One junction end disagrees with the germline gene, perhaps due to a read error. The rearrangement joins TRBV14 to TRBJ2-1; perhaps TRBD1 as D (6 bases). Germline assignment: CDR1 SGHDN and CDR2 FVKESK. The CDR3 contains 15 residues. DNA of the CDR3: TGCGCCAGCAGCCAGGTTAGGGGGACCTACAATGAGCAGTTCTTC. As protein: CASSQVRGTYNEQFF.

There are a few counts of this clonotype. A junction end diverges from the germline sequence, so it may reflect a read error. This chain links TRBV20-1 with TRBJ1-6; 7 positions match TRBD1. Germline V gene lookup returns CDR1 DFQATT and CDR2 SNEGSKA (reference sequence). The CDR3 runs 13 residues. CDR3 bases: TGCAGTCCCTCAGGGGGGGGCGAGTCACCCCGCCACTTT. Translated, it gives CSPSGGGESPRHF.

There are many counts of this clonotype. The chain links TRBV5-1 to TRBJ2-3, with D possibly being TRBD2 (5 bases). V was clipped by 4 bases and J by 0 bases, with 9 bases between them. The germline CDR1 and CDR2 sequences are SGHRS and YFSETQ. The CDR3 has 14 amino acids. CDR3 coding DNA: TGCGCCAGCAGCCGGGAAGGAAGCACAGATACGCAGTATTTT. Protein: CASSREGSTDTQYF.

In its sample, this clonotype was seen many times. The chain couples TRBV7-2 to TRBJ2-5; 13 nucleotides match TRBD2. The V gene end was trimmed by 5 bases and the J gene end by 4 bases; junction bases not matched to a gene: 4. The CDR3 sequence is 15 residues long. Germline V lookup: CDR1 SGHTA, CDR2 FQGNSA. CDR3 sequence: CASSPTSGRSETQYF. CDR3 in DNA: TGTGCCAGCAGCCCGACTAGCGGGAGGTCAGAGACCCAGTACTTC.

This clonotype was seen just once. This may be a read error, as it is one base from a much larger clone. The V gene is TRBV7-9, the J gene TRBJ2-3; D possibly matches TRBD1 or TRBD2 (6 bases each). The V and J ends lost 0 bases and 2 bases respectively, with 18 bases between them. CDR1 is SEHNR, CDR2 FQNEAQ, per germline (reference sequence). The CDR3 consists of 18 residues. In DNA form, the CDR3 reads TGTGCCAGCAGCTTAGCGCACGCCGGGGGCCCACACACAGATACGCAGTATTTT. It translates to CASSLAHAGGPHTDTQYF.

V usage is TRBV23-1 and J usage is TRBJ1-5, with D maybe TRBD1 (6 bases). TRBV23-1 has ORF status, its function being uncertain. With 11 bases removed from V and 1 base from J, the gap between germline ends came to 18 bases. The length of the CDR3 is 15 residues. The CDR3 loop reads CAPRLTGTSNQPQHF. DNA for the CDR3: TGCGCCCCTAGACTAACAGGGACGAGCAATCAGCCCCAGCATTTT.

In its sample, this clonotype was seen a few times. The chain employs TRBV6-5 and TRBJ2-1; 13 bases align to TRBD2. The trim removed 6 bases at V and 9 bases at J, leaving 8 bases unmatched. The CDR3 runs 15 residues. Germline CDR1 and CDR2: MNHEY and SVGAGI. CDR3 residues: CASSPGLAGWVEQFF. Here the CDR3 DNA reads TGTGCCAGCAGCCCGGGACTAGCGGGATGGGTTGAGCAGTTCTTC.

This clonotype was picked up many times. The chain employs TRBV15 and TRBJ2-5, with a tentative D call TRBD2 (6 bases). The V gene's germline CDR1 is LNHNV and CDR2 YYDKDF (reference sequence). This CDR3 is 15 amino acids long. Trimming took off 0 bases at V and 1 base at J, with 9 bases between the two ends. The CDR3, as DNA: TGTGCCACCAGCAGAGATGGGGGGAGCCAAGAGACCCAGTACTTC. Encoded protein: CATSRDGGSQETQYF.

The V gene is TRBV5-4, the J gene TRBJ2-1; 11 nucleotides line up with TRBD2. The CDR3 totals 15 residues. Germline CDR1 is SGHNT and CDR2 is YYREEE (reference sequence). Trimming removed 10 bases from V and 9 bases from J; junction bases left unmatched: 15. The CDR3 loop reads CAWSVRLAGGSEQFF. CDR3 sequence (DNA): TGTGCCTGGAGTGTAAGGCTAGCGGGGGGATCTGAGCAGTTCTTC.

In its sample, this clonotype was seen a few times. The gene calls are TRBV6-5 and TRBJ1-3; no clear D. This CDR3 has 12 residues. V lost 5 bases to trimming and J lost 7 bases, with 9 bases between them. Germline loops: CDR1 MNHEY, CDR2 SVGAGI. CDR3 protein: CASSLDTNTIYF. The CDR3 coding sequence is TGTGCCAGCAGTCTCGACACGAACACCATATATTTT.

V usage is TRBV28 and J usage is TRBJ2-1, with D possibly being TRBD1 (6 bases). CDR1 MDHEN and CDR2 SYDVKM come from the germline V gene. The CDR3 is 14 residues long. Trimming removed 5 bases from V and 4 bases from J, with 12 bases in between. The CDR3 DNA sequence: TGTGCCAGCAGTCCCTCAGGACAGTACAATGAGCAGTTCTTC. Protein sequence: CASSPSGQYNEQFF. The full variable domain, with the rest looked up from reference TRBV28 and TRBJ2-1, is DVKVTQSSRYLVKRTGEKVFLECVQDMDHENMFWYRQDPGLGLRLIYFSYDVKMKEKGDIPEGYSVSREKKERFSLILESASTNQTSMYLCASSPSGQYNEQFFGPGTRLTVL.

For this clonotype: With a much larger clone just one base away, this may be a read error. The J gene is TRBJ2-1, the V gene TRBV3-1, with TRBD2 identical over 9 bases. Looked up from germline, CDR1 is LGHDT and CDR2 is YNNKEL (reference sequence). This CDR3 is built from 16 residues. The CDR3 reads CASSPTSGLSYNGQFF. CDR3 DNA: TGTGCCAGCAGCCCGACTAGCGGTTTGTCCTACAATGGGCAGTTCTTC.

This clonotype was observed a handful of times. V usage is TRBV10-1 and J usage is TRBJ2-3; D may be TRBD2 (6 bases). Germline V lookup: CDR1 WNHNN, CDR2 SYGVQD (reference sequence). The V gene lost 1 base and the J gene lost 0 bases, with 8 bases spanning the gap. The CDR3 length is 15 residues. This CDR3 reads CASSEYGGSTDTQYF. In nucleotides, the CDR3 is TGCGCCAGCAGTGAGTACGGGGGAAGCACAGATACGCAGTATTTT.

As regards this clonotype: A much bigger clone sits one base away, suggesting this may be a read error. V gene TRBV7-2 combines with J gene TRBJ1-1, with D unresolved. The CDR3 totals 14 residues. Germline assignment: CDR1 SGHTA and CDR2 FQGNSA. DNA for the CDR3: TGTGCCAACAGCCGTACGACCGGTTACGCTGAAGCTTTCTTT. Translating gives CANSRTTGYAEAFF. The entire variable domain, with the rest obtained from reference TRBV7-2 and TRBJ1-1, is as follows: GAGVSQSPSNKVTEKGKDVELRCDPISGHTALYWYRQSLGQGLEFLIYFQGNSAPDKSGLPSDRFSAERTGGSVSTLTIQRTQQEDSAVYLCANSRTTGYAEAFFGQGTRLTVV.

This chain connects TRBV10-3 to TRBJ2-1, with TRBD2 matching over 8 bases. The CDR3 sequence is 17 residues long. V shed 4 bases and J 1 base; nucleotides not matched to a gene: 9. Germline assignment: CDR1 ENHRY and CDR2 SYGVKD. Here the CDR3 reads CAISVESGGRSYNEQFF. CDR3 nucleotide sequence: TGTGCCATCAGTGTTGAGTCCGGCGGGAGGTCCTACAATGAGCAGTTCTTC.

The V gene is TRBV6-2 or TRBV6-3, the J gene TRBJ2-1; TRBD2 matches 9 bases. V lost 5 bases to trimming and J lost 8 bases; unmatched junction nucleotides: 10. Germline-derived CDR1 and CDR2 are MNHEY and SVGEGT. The CDR3 contains 15 residues. DNA for the CDR3: TGTGCCAGCAGTCCCGGGACTAGCTCAGGCGATGAGCAGTTCTTC. Translation: CASSPGTSSGDEQFF.

This sequence joins TRBV3-1 and TRBJ2-5; D remains ambiguous. Looked up from germline, CDR1 is LGHDT and CDR2 is YNNKEL (reference sequence). V was shortened by 2 bases and J by 11 bases, with 33 bases between the two germline ends. The CDR3 runs 19 residues. For the CDR3, the DNA is TGTGCCAGCAGCCAAAAAAAGCCCACTACTGGCGGAGTGATGAATGAGCAGTACTTC. This gives the protein CASSQKKPTTGGVMNEQYF.

This sequence joins TRBV29-1 and TRBJ1-4; tentative D call: TRBD1 (6 bases). The CDR3 length is 12 residues. Germline-derived CDR1 and CDR2 are SQVTM and ANQGSEA. The ends were cut back, 4 bases at V and 7 bases at J, with 10 bases in the middle. CDR3 sequence (DNA): TGCAGCGTTGCCCAGGGGAGTGAAAAACTGTTTTTT. Translating it yields CSVAQGSEKLFF.

Ten or more counts support this clonotype. CDR3 residues: CASSHRGQGSNSNQPQHF. In nucleotides, the CDR3 is TGCGCCAGCAGCCATAGGGGACAGGGAAGTAATAGCAATCAGCCCCAGCATTTT. The chain employs TRBV4-1 and TRBJ1-5; 9 positions agree with TRBD1. Germline CDR1 reads MGHRA; CDR2 reads YSYEKL. The CDR3 totals 18 residues. The trim removed 3 bases at V and 0 bases at J, leaving 9 bases unmatched.

In its sample, this clonotype was seen many times. The rearrangement uses TRBV5-5 and TRBJ2-1, with D possibly TRBD2 on 5 matching bases. The CDR3 totals 12 residues. Trimming took 0 bases from V and 13 from J, leaving 11 bases between them. Germline V lookup: CDR1 SGHKS, CDR2 YYEKEE (reference sequence). The CDR3 DNA follows: TGTGCCAGCAGCTTGGGGGGAGATCAACAGTTCTTC. Protein: CASSLGGDQQFF.

This clonotype has just a few counts. The V and J genes are TRBV7-6 and TRBJ2-7; D is unclear. The CDR3 totals 15 residues. Germline V lookup: CDR1 SGHVS, CDR2 FNYEAQ. Between the trimmed V and J ends, which lost 3 bases and 2 bases, there was a span of 14 bases. CDR3: CASSFGSPLTYEQYF. The CDR3 nucleotides are TGTGCCAGCAGCTTCGGCAGCCCCCTAACCTACGAGCAGTACTTC.

This clonotype showed up many times. The genes are TRBV12-3 or TRBV12-4 and TRBJ1-5; D gene ambiguous. Trimming pared 0 bases from V and 9 bases from J, leaving 9 bases between. The CDR3 has 13 amino acids. This chain's CDR3 is CASSLAKAGPQHF. The CDR3 DNA is TGTGCCAGCAGTTTAGCAAAAGCGGGGCCCCAGCATTTT.

The chain has TRBV20-1 and TRBJ2-5; D is perhaps TRBD2 (5 bases). The last part of the DNA fits TRBJ2-7 better; the J call may be wrong. Germline V gene sequence: CDR1 DFQATT, CDR2 SNEGSKA (reference sequence). CDR3 size: 12 residues. The CDR3 DNA follows: TGCAGTGCTACGGACTCTCATCCCGAGCAGTACTTC. Encoded protein: CSATDSHPEQYF.

This clonotype showed up many times. V usage is TRBV6-5 and J usage is TRBJ2-3; D is possibly TRBD2 (6 bases). The CDR3 totals 13 residues. V lost 8 bases, J lost 3 bases, and 12 bases lay in between. Germline V CDR1 and CDR2: MNHEY, SVGAGI. The CDR3 protein is CASGRGWTDTQYF. The CDR3 DNA follows: TGTGCCAGCGGTCGGGGGTGGACAGATACGCAGTATTTT.